Detailed here is one T cell receptor (beta chain). Its antigen remains unknown. The junction departs from the called germline gene at one end, perhaps through a read error. The sample comes from a study of T cell repertoires in cytomegalovirus infection. As for the study in general: TCR beta signatures that were public indicated CMV infection and matching HLA type. Study outcomes and limitations: There were HLA-C-restricted CMV-specific TCR beta clonotypes dominating the ex vivo response.

Germline V gives CDR1 MNHNS, CDR2 SASEGT. The CDR3 runs 14 residues. Each CDR3 protein is one row after TCRdb ran MiXCR on the reads. The sample gives a few hundred thousand distinct CDR3 sequences, under 45% of which show up once; 48% is in the top ten. The sequences come from cultured PBMCs, collected from culture after CMV antigen stimulation. This sequence originates from a human donor in good health (CMV status not recorded). Some clones in this sample may be carry-over from other donors' samples. The chain recombines TRBV6-1 with TRBJ2-7; D is possibly TRBD2 (5 bases). The CDR3 region is CAGSEPGFSYEQYF. The CDR3 bases are TGTGCCGGCAGTGAACCGGGGTTTTCCTACGAGCAGTACTTC.